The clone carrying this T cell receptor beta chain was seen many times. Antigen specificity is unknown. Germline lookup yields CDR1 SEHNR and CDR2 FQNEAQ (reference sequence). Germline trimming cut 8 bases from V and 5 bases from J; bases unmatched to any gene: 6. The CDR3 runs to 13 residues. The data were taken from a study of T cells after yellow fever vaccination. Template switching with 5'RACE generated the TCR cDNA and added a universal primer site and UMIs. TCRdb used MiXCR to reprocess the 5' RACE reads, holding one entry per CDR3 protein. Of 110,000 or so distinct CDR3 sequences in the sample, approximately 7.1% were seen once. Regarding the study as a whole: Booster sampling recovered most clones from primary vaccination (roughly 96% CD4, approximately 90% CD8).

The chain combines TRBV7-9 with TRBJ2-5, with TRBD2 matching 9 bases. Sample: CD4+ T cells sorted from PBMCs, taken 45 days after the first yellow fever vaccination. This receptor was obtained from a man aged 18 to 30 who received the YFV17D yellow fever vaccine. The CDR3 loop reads CASGSGGMETQYF. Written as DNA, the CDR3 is TGTGCCAGCGGGAGCGGGGGGATGGAGACCCAGTACTTC.